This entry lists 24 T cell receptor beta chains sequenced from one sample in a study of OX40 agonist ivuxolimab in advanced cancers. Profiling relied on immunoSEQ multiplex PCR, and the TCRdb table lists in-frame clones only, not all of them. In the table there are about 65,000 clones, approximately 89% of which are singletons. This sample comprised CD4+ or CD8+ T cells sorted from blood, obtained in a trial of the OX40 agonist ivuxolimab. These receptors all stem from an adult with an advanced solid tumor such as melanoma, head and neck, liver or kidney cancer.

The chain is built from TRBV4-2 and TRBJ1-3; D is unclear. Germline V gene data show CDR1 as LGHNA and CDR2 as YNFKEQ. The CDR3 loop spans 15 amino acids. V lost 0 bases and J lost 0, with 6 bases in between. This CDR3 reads CASSQDSSSGNTIYF. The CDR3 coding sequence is TGTGCCAGCAGCCAAGATTCATCCTCTGGAAACACCATATATTTT.

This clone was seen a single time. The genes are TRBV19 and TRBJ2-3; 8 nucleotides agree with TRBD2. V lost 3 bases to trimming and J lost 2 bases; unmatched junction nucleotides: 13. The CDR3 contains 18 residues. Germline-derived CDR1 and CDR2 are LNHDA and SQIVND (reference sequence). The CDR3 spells CASSIRRQAGGVTDTQYF. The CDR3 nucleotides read TGTGCCAGTAGTATTAGGCGGCAGGCCGGGGGGGTCACAGATACGCAGTATTTT.

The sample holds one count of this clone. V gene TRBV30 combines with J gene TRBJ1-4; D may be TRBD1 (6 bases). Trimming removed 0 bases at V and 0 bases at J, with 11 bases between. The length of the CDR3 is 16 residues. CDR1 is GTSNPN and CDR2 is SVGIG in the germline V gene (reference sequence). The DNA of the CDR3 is TGTGCCTGGAGTGTAGGTCAGGGGACAACTAATGAAAAACTGTTTTTT. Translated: CAWSVGQGTTNEKLFF.

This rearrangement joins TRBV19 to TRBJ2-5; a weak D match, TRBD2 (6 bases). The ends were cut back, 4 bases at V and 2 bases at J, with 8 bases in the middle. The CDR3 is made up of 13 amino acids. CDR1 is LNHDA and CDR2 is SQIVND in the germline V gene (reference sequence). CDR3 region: CASSRGLQETQYF. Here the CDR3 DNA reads TGTGCCAGTAGTAGGGGACTGCAAGAGACCCAGTACTTC. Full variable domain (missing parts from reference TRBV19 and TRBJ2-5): DGGITQSPKYLFRKEGQNVTLSCEQNLNHDAMYWYRQDPGQGLRLIYYSQIVNDFQKGDIAEGYSVSREKKESFPLTVTSAQKNPTAFYLCASSRGLQETQYFGPGTRLLVL.

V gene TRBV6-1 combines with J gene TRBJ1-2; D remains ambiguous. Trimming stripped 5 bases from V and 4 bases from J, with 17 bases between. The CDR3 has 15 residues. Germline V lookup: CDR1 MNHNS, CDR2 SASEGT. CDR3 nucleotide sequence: TGTGCCAGCAGTCCCGCAGCCGCGAACCCCTATGGCTACACCTTC. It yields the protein CASSPAAANPYGYTF.

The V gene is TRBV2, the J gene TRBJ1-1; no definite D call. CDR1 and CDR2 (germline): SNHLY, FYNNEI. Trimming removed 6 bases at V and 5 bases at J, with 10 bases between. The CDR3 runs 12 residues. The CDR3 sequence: CASRASSTEAFF. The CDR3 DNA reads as TGTGCCAGCAGGGCTTCTAGTACTGAAGCTTTCTTT.

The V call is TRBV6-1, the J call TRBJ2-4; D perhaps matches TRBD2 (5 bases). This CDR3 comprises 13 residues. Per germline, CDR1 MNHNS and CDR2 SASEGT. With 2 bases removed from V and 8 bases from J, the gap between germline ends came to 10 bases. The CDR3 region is CASSEQARDIQYF. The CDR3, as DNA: TGTGCCAGCAGTGAACAGGCGAGGGACATTCAGTACTTC.

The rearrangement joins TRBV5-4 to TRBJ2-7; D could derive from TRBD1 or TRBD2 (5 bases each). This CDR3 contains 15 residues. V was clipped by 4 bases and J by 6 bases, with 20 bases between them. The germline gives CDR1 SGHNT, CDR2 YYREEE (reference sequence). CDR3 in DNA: TGTGCCAGCAGCCAAGCCAAAGGCAGGGACCTCGAGCAGTACTTC. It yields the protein CASSQAKGRDLEQYF. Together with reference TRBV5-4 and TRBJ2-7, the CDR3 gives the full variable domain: ETGVTQSPTHLIKTRGQQVTLRCSSQSGHNTVSWYQQALGQGPQFIFQYYREEENGRGNFPPRFSGLQFPNYSSELNVNALELDDSALYLCASSQAKGRDLEQYFGPGTRLTVT.

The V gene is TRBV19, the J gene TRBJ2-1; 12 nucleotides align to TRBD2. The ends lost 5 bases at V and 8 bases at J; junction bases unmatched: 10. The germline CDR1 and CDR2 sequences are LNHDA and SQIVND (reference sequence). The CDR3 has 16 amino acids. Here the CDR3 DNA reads TGTGCCAGTAGTCGGGCTAGCGGGGGGGGCGGGGATGAGCAGTTCTTC. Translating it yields CASSRASGGGGDEQFF.

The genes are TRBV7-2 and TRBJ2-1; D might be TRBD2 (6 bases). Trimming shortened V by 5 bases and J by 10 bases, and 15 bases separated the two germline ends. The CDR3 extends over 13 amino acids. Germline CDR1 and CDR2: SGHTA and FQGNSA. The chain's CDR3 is CASSQSVEGEQFF. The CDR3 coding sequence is TGTGCCAGCAGCCAATCCGTGGAGGGGGAGCAGTTCTTC. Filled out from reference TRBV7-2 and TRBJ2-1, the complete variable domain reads GAGVSQSPSNKVTEKGKDVELRCDPISGHTALYWYRQSLGQGLEFLIYFQGNSAPDKSGLPSDRFSAERTGGSVSTLTIQRTQQEDSAVYLCASSQSVEGEQFFGPGTRLTVL.

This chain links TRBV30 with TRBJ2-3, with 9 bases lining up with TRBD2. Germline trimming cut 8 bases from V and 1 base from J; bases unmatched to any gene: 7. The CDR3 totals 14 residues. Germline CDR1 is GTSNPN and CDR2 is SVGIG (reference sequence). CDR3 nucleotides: TGTGCCCGATCTAGCGGGGAAGGCACAGATACGCAGTATTTT. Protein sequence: CARSSGEGTDTQYF.

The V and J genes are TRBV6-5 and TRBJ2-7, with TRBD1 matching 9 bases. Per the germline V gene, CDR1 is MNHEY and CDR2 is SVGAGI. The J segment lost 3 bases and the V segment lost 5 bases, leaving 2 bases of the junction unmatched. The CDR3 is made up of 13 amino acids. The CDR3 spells CASSGTGFYEQYF. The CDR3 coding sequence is TGTGCCAGCAGTGGGACAGGGTTCTACGAGCAGTACTTC.

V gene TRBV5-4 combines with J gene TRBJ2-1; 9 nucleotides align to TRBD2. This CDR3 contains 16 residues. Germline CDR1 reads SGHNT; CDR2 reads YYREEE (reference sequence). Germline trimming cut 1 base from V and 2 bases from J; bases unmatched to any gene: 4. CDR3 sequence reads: CASSLSASGAYNEQFF. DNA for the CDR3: TGTGCCAGCAGCTTGTCGGCTAGCGGGGCCTACAATGAGCAGTTCTTC.

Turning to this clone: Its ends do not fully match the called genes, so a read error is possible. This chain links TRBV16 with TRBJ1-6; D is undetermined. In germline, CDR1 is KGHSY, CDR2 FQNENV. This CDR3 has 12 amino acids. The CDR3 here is CASSHFNSSLHF. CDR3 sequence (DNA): TGTGCCAGCAGCCATTTTAATTCATCCCTCCACTTT.

CDR3 nucleotides: TGTGCCAGTAGTAAAGGCCAGGCGGCTCGGGAGCTGTTTTTT. It yields the protein CASSKGQAARELFF. The rearrangement links TRBV19 to TRBJ2-2; D unclear. The CDR3 extends over 14 amino acids. Germline CDR1 is LNHDA and CDR2 is SQIVND (reference sequence). V lost 4 bases to trimming and J lost 9 bases, with 15 bases between them. Full variable domain (rest looked up from reference TRBV19 and TRBJ2-2): DGGITQSPKYLFRKEGQNVTLSCEQNLNHDAMYWYRQDPGQGLRLIYYSQIVNDFQKGDIAEGYSVSREKKESFPLTVTSAQKNPTAFYLCASSKGQAARELFFGEGSRLTVL.

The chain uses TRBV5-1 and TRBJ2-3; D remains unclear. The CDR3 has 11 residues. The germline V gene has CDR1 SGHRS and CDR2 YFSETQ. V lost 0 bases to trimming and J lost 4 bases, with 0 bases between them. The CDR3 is CASSLADTQYF. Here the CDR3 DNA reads TGCGCCAGCAGCTTGGCAGATACGCAGTATTTT.

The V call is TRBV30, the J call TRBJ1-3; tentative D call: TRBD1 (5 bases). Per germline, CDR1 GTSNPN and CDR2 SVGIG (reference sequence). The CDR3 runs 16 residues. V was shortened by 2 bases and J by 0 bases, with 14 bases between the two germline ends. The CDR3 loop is CAWSRWQGLSGNTIYF. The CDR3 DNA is TGTGCCTGGAGTCGTTGGCAGGGCCTCTCTGGAAACACCATATATTTT. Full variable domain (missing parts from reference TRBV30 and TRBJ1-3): SQTIHQWPATLVQPVGSPLSLECTVEGTSNPNLYWYRQAAGRGLQLLFYSVGIGQISSEVPQNLSASRPQDRQFILSSKKLLLSDSGFYLCAWSRWQGLSGNTIYFGEGSWLTVV.

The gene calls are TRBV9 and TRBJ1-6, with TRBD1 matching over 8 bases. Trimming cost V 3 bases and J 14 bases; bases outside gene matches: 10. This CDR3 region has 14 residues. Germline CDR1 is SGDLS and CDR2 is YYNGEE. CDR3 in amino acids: CASSEGTGRTALHF. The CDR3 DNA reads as TGTGCCAGCAGCGAGGGGACAGGCAGGACGGCCCTCCACTTT.

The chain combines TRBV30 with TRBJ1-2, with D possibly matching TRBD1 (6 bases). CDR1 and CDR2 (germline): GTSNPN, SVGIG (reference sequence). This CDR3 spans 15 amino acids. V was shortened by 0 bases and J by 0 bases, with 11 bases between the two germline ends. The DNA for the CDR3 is TGTGCCTGGAGTGTACCACAGGGAGCTAACTATGGCTACACCTTC. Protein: CAWSVPQGANYGYTF. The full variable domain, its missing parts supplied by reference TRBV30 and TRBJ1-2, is SQTIHQWPATLVQPVGSPLSLECTVEGTSNPNLYWYRQAAGRGLQLLFYSVGIGQISSEVPQNLSASRPQDRQFILSSKKLLLSDSGFYLCAWSVPQGANYGYTFGSGTRLTVV.

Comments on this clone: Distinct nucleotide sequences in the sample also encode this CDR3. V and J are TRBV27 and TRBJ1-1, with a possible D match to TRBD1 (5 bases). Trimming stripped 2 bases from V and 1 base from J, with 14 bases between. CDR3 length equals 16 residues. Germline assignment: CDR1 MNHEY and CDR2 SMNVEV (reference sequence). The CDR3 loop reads CASSLTGVVQNTEAFF. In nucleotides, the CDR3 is TGTGCCAGCAGTTTAACAGGTGTGGTACAGAACACTGAAGCTTTCTTT.

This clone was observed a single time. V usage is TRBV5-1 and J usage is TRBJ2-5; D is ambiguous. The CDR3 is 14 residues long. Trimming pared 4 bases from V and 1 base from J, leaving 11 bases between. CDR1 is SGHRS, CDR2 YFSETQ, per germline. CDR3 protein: CASSPDVGQETQYF. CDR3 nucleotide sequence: TGCGCCAGCAGCCCCGATGTCGGCCAAGAGACCCAGTACTTC.

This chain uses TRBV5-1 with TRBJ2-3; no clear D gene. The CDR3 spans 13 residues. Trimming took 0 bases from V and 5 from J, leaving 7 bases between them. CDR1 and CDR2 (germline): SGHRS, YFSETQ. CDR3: CASSLAGEDTQYF. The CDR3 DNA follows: TGCGCCAGCAGCTTGGCCGGTGAAGATACGCAGTATTTT.

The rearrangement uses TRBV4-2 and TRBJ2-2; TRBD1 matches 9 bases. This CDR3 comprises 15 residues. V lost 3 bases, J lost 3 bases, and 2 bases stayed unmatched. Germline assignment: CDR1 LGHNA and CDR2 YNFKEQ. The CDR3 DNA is TGTGCCAGCAGCCAGGGGGACAGGGACACCGGGGAGCTGTTTTTT. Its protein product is CASSQGDRDTGELFF.

Written as DNA, the CDR3 is TGTGCCAGCAGCTCGAGACAGGGTTCTCAGTTCTTC. It specifies CASSSRQGSQFF. V is TRBV7-6 and J is TRBJ2-1; 7 nucleotides align to TRBD1. This CDR3 spans 12 amino acids. V dropped 4 bases and J dropped 13; count of bases not matched to a gene: 7. Germline V gives CDR1 SGHVS, CDR2 FNYEAQ.